The entry below describes one T cell receptor beta chain. Its antigen remains unidentified. Base quality data are lacking; no much larger clone is found one base away. The sample belongs to a study of blood T cell repertoires in COVID-19 (dated by TCRdb to 2020 to 2021). With respect to the entire study: The collaborator samples originated in the United States, Italy and Spain and spanned the acute and convalescent phases of COVID-19. The prospective study material was composed of cDNA or gDNA derived from T cells, B-cell-depleted T cells, or PBMCs. Subjects who had been exposed to COVID-19, were actively infected with it, or had recovered from it provided the deeply sampled blood TCRbeta repertoires that made up the dataset. The repertoires were released in a freely available public database meant as a resource for research on the immune response to SARS-CoV-2. The samples were drawn from two sources: the first 160 participants of the ongoing ImmuneRACE study, and 1,200 or so subjects contributed by 6 global collaborators. A de-identified subject ID, COVID-19 status, age in years and sex were almost always included in the sample metadata. Where available, HLA class I and class II types were taken from metadata supplied by the sample provider and were not determined by assay-based typing. Study-wide findings and limitations: Clinical and demographic metadata were provided uncurated, with the amount varying by source and participant.

TCRbeta CDR3 regions were amplified from genomic DNA by means of the immunoSEQ Assay, a bias-controlled multiplex PCR. The authors' analysis ran thus. Nucleated cell counts per sample were estimated from amplification of reference gene primers within the assay. To quantify the absolute abundance of each unique TCRbeta CDR3 rearrangement, sequence reads were collapsed and filtered. For each sample, productive Simpson clonality was calculated as the square root of Simpson's diversity index over productive rearrangements. Drawn from immuneACCESS, this table holds only the in-frame rearrangements with V and J called that TCRdb kept. Clones are partly lost; checked studies trace under half to an unresolved V gene and leave the rest unexplained. The DNA was the basis for D and trimming; V, J and clone size are from that table. In this sample the table shows some 300,000 clones, about 90% of which occur a single time. The top ten constitute about 9.4% of the sample.

V lost 4 bases and J lost 10 bases, and the count of bases not matched to a germline gene is 4. CDR1 and CDR2 are drawn from the germline V gene (reference sequence): DFQATT, SNEGSKA. Spanning cysteine to phenylalanine, the CDR3 consists of 11 amino acids. Of the read, only the CDR3 DNA is kept; its 33 bases are in frame from base 1. Participants in the prospective study were aged roughly 18 to 89 years, lived in 20 to 30 United States geographic areas, and enrolled through a virtual design. In the prospective study, participants were assigned to cohorts based on the clinical history participants reported in a screening survey and a study questionnaire. Recovered participants in ImmuneRACE Cohort 3 were defined as having two consecutive negative NP/OP PCR tests, clearance from a healthcare professional, or resolution of symptoms. Mobile phlebotomists in the prospective study collected whole blood, serum and a nasopharyngeal or oropharyngeal swab from every participant. Additional blood draws and questionnaires over an approximately two-month period could optionally be provided by prospective study participants. Blood samples from the prospective study were shipped frozen or at room temperature prior to DNA extraction.

The sequence came from a woman aged 30 to 39 who had recovered from COVID-19. The rearranged segments are TRBV20-1 and TRBJ2-7; TRBD1 matches 10 bases in the middle. The specimen was PBMCs or T cells enriched from blood (not recorded which). In nucleotide form, the sequence is TGCAGTGCTACAGGGACAGGGGTACAGTACTTC. Translated, this gives CSATGTGVQYF.